This is a list of T cell receptor beta chains from one sample in a study of human T cells and chemical hapten exposure. TCRdb re-called the RACE reads with MiXCR, one entry per CDR3 protein. Of some 97,000 distinct CDR3 sequences in the sample, about 28% are singletons; the top ten hold 10%. Sample: whole blood, taken in connection with sensitization to the hapten diphenylcyclopropenone (DPC). The receptors were sampled from a man aged 35 to 55 with alopecia areata. Some clones in this sample may be carry-over from other donors' samples. CDR3s include the opening cysteine and the closing phenylalanine or tryptophan. The D gene is left open where the match is weak. Size values are once, few and many counts, or a class for expanded clones, and some rows have none.

abundance,v_gene,d_gene,j_gene,CDR3nt,CDR3aa
-,TRBV7-2,TRBD1,TRBJ2-3,TGTGCCAGCAGCTCTTGGACAGGTAGCACAGATACGCAGTATTTT,CASSSWTGSTDTQYF
-,TRBV5-1,-,TRBJ2-7,TGCGCCAGCAGCTCGACAGCGACCTCCTACGAGCAGTACTTC,CASSSTATSYEQYF
medium-sized,TRBV3-1,TRBD2,TRBJ2-7,TGTGCCAGCAGCCCGTGGACTAGTTATTACGAGCAGTACTTC,CASSPWTSYYEQYF
few,TRBV5-1,TRBD1,TRBJ2-5,TGCGCCAGCAGCTTGTCAGGGACAGGGCGCGGAGAGACCCAGTACTTC,CASSLSGTGRGETQYF
once,TRBV12-3/TRBV12-4,TRBD1,TRBJ2-7,TGTGCCAGCAGTCGGACAGGGGATCACGAGCAGTACTTC,CASSRTGDHEQYF
-,TRBV5-1,TRBD2,TRBJ2-1,TGCGCCAGCAGCCAGTGGGGCGGGAGGGCCAGTCATGAGCAGTTCTTC,CASSQWGGRASHEQFF
-,TRBV4-1,TRBD2,TRBJ2-7,TGCGCCAGCAGCCAAGGGCCAGCGGGAGGGTCCCCCCTCTCGCACGAGCAGTACTTC,CASSQGPAGGSPLSHEQYF
few,TRBV20-1,-,TRBJ2-3,TGCAGTGCCCGCGGAACAGATACGCAGTATTTT,CSARGTDTQYF
-,TRBV20-1,-,TRBJ2-1,TGCAGTGCTAGGGAGAGTTGGAGCCCTGAGCAGTTCTTC,CSARESWSPEQFF
-,TRBV6-2/TRBV6-3,-,TRBJ2-7,TGTGCCAGCAGTTGGGAATACGAGCAGTACTTC,CASSWEYEQYF
-,TRBV5-5,-,TRBJ2-5,TGTGCCAGCACAGGGGATTGGGGCCAAGAGACCCAGTACTTC,CASTGDWGQETQYF
few,TRBV21-1,-,TRBJ2-7,TGTGCCAGCAGCAAAGCAGTTTTCGAGCCCTACGAGCAGTACTTC,CASSKAVFEPYEQYF
-,TRBV10-2,TRBD1,TRBJ1-1,TGCGCCAGCAGGCCCCCCTCCGGGACAGGGGACACTGAAGCTTTCTTT,CASRPPSGTGDTEAFF
-,TRBV6-5,-,TRBJ1-5,TGTGCCAGCAGGACCTCAACGTGGGGTGAACAGCCCCAGCATTTT,CASRTSTWGEQPQHF